What follows describes a single T cell receptor beta chain. These data come from a study of cytomegalovirus exposure and HLA in healthy donors. The CDR3 sequence is 16 residues long. CDR1 and CDR2 (germline): LNHDA, SQIVND (reference sequence). V shed 8 bases, J shed 3 bases, and the junction held 11 bases outside the gene matches. The primer mix had 60 Vbeta and 13 Jbeta primers. Data came from immunoSEQ multiplex PCR; TCRdb stores just in-frame clones and leaves some out. The specimen's table records more than 95,000 clones. The receptor was derived from a middle-aged man in good health and CMV-seronegative. Specimen: PBMCs. The chain carries TRBV19 and TRBJ2-7, with TRBD2 matching 12 bases. CDR3 sequence: CASGRGLAGGIYEQYF. DNA of the CDR3: TGTGCCAGTGGGAGAGGGCTAGCGGGAGGGATCTACGAGCAGTACTTC.